These 21 T cell receptor beta chains share one sample of origin, sequenced in a study of T cell repertoires in cytomegalovirus infection. Their antigens remain unidentified. One entry per CDR3 protein, called by TCRdb with MiXCR from the reads. The sample carries about 920,000 distinct CDR3 sequences, under 40% recorded once. The sequencing here drew on cultured CD8+ T cells from PBMCs, taken from culture after CMV antigen stimulation. The receptors derive from a human donor in good health (CMV status not recorded). Some clones in this sample may be carry-over from other donors' samples.

This clonotype was found many times. The chain joins TRBV7-9 to TRBJ1-1, with 9 positions matching TRBD1. After removal of 3 bases from V and 1 base from J, the junction contained 3 bases not matched to a gene. The germline V gene has CDR1 SEHNR and CDR2 FQNEAQ (reference sequence). The CDR3 spans 15 residues. CDR3 in DNA: TGTGCCAGCAGCTTTCCACAGGGGGCGAACACTGAAGCTTTCTTT. This gives the protein CASSFPQGANTEAFF.

This clonotype was seen more than once but under ten times. V and J are TRBV5-5 and TRBJ2-1; possibly TRBD2 for D (7 bases). Germline CDR1 and CDR2: SGHKS and YYEKEE (reference sequence). Trimming left V 6 bases short and J 0 bases short, with 13 bases between. The CDR3 covers 15 residues. The CDR3 nucleotides read TGTGCCAGCAAGGAGGGGGGGAGCTCCTACAATGAGCAGTTCTTC. The encoded protein is CASKEGGSSYNEQFF. Full variable domain (outside the CDR3, taken from reference TRBV5-5 and TRBJ2-1): DAGVTQSPTHLIKTRGQQVTLRCSPISGHKSVSWYQQVLGQGPQFIFQYYEKEERGRGNFPDRFSARQFPNYSSELNVNALLLGDSALYLCASKEGGSSYNEQFFGPGTRLTVL.

This clonotype was detected ten times or more. V gene TRBV7-3 combines with J gene TRBJ2-1; a weak D match, TRBD1 (8 bases). V was cut by 2 bases and J by 4 bases, with 21 bases left in between. The CDR3 runs 18 residues. Germline values: CDR1 SGHTA, CDR2 FQGTGA. The CDR3 loop is CASSLGPSDRGLYNEQFF. The DNA of the CDR3 is TGTGCCAGCAGCTTAGGCCCCTCCGACAGGGGACTATACAATGAGCAGTTCTTC.

This clonotype was detected ten times or more. The J gene is TRBJ1-6, the V gene TRBV27; TRBD1 aligns across 8 bases. Trimming removed 6 bases from V and 7 bases from J; junction bases left unmatched: 5. Germline loops: CDR1 MNHEY, CDR2 SMNVEV (reference sequence). The CDR3 totals 14 residues. DNA of the CDR3: TGTGCCAGCAGGTCGGGACAGGAAAATTCACCCCTCCACTTT. Residues: CASRSGQENSPLHF.

This clonotype was picked up many times. V is TRBV27 and J is TRBJ1-1; D is undetermined. The CDR3 is 14 amino acids. The ends were cut back, 6 bases at V and 1 base at J, with 12 bases in the middle. The germline V gene has CDR1 MNHEY and CDR2 SMNVEV (reference sequence). CDR3 nucleotides: TGTGCCAGCAGCTTAGGTCAGTCGAACACTGAAGCTTTCTTT. Translating it yields CASSLGQSNTEAFF.

Remarks on this clonotype: Mismatch with germline at one junction end may stem from a read error. The rearrangement joins TRBV7-6 to TRBJ2-2; 12 bases fit TRBD1. Germline CDR1 and CDR2: SGHVS and FNYEAQ. The CDR3 has 18 residues. CDR3 nucleotide sequence: TGTGCCAGCAGCTCGGAGGGGACAGGGGGCGCGGGAACCGTGGAGCTGTTTTTT. Translating it yields CASSSEGTGGAGTVELFF.

This clonotype has only a few counts. The chain combines TRBV7-9 with TRBJ2-5; possible D gene TRBD1, 6 bases. V was trimmed by 1 base and J by 0 bases, leaving 9 bases between them. The CDR3 has 15 residues. Germline values: CDR1 SEHNR, CDR2 FQNEAQ (reference sequence). The CDR3 loop reads CASSLGDTNQETQYF. The CDR3 DNA reads as TGTGCCAGCAGCTTAGGGGACACCAACCAAGAGACCCAGTACTTC.

This clonotype has a handful of counts. This chain uses TRBV7-8 with TRBJ2-2; 16 positions agree with TRBD2. Trimming at V came to 2 bases and at J to 5 bases, leaving 11 bases not matched to a gene. The CDR3 contains 20 residues. Germline CDR1 is SGHVS and CDR2 is FQNEAQ. The CDR3 DNA follows: TGTGCCAGCAGCTTACCTAGAGGGACTAGCGGGGGGGCCGGTACCGGGGAGCTGTTTTTT. This encodes CASSLPRGTSGGAGTGELFF.

V gene TRBV13 combines with J gene TRBJ1-2; 9 nucleotides agree with TRBD1. CDR1 and CDR2 from the germline V gene are PRHDT and FYEKMQ (reference sequence). The CDR3 is 13 residues long. V shed 5 bases, J shed 7 bases, and the junction held 5 bases outside the gene matches. CDR3 sequence: CASSTGGGGGYTF. In DNA, the CDR3 is TGTGCCAGCAGCACAGGGGGCGGGGGTGGCTACACCTTC.

This chain connects TRBV10-3 to TRBJ2-3, with 9 bases identical to TRBD2. The CDR3 runs 15 residues. The germline gives CDR1 ENHRY, CDR2 SYGVKD. V lost 2 bases and J lost 2; bases outside the gene matches: 2. CDR3 protein: CAISEAGGPTDTQYF. The CDR3 DNA reads as TGTGCCATCAGTGAGGCGGGGGGGCCCACAGATACGCAGTATTTT.

The chain couples TRBV12-3 or TRBV12-4 to TRBJ2-5, with 12 bases fitting TRBD2. The CDR3 totals 14 residues. Losses at the gene ends were 5 bases for V and 5 bases for J; bases not matched to a gene: 3. CDR3 region: CASSTLAGGETQYF. Here the CDR3 DNA reads TGTGCCAGCAGTACGCTAGCGGGGGGGGAGACCCAGTACTTC.

The CDR3 sequence: CASSVNDRSNQPQHF. The CDR3 DNA sequence: TGTGCCAGCTCAGTAAATGACAGGAGCAATCAGCCCCAGCATTTT. The chain links TRBV18 to TRBJ1-5; D perhaps matches TRBD1 (6 bases). The V end was cut by 5 bases, the J end by 1 base, with 12 bases between. Germline-derived CDR1 and CDR2 are KGHSH and LQKENI. The length of the CDR3 is 15 residues.

This rearrangement joins TRBV15 to TRBJ2-7; D might be TRBD2 (5 bases). The germline CDR1 and CDR2 sequences are LNHNV and YYDKDF (reference sequence). There are 13 residues in the CDR3. V was shortened by 1 base and J by 6 bases, with 10 bases between the two germline ends. CDR3 coding DNA: TGTGCCACCAGCAGAGTTGAGGGTCTCGAGCAGTACTTC. Protein: CATSRVEGLEQYF.

V is TRBV2 and J is TRBJ1-3; D might be TRBD1 (5 bases). Deletions cut 4 bases from V and 2 bases from J, with 18 bases between. The CDR3 sequence is 17 residues long. CDR1 and CDR2 from the germline V gene are SNHLY and FYNNEI. CDR3 amino acids: CASSATIPGTAGNTIYF. CDR3 DNA: TGTGCCAGCAGTGCAACAATCCCAGGGACGGCTGGAAACACCATATATTTT.

The chain employs TRBV6-2 or TRBV6-3 and TRBJ2-7; TRBD2 agrees at 7 bases. The CDR3 contains 15 residues. Germline trimming cut 4 bases from V and 2 bases from J; bases unmatched to any gene: 8. CDR1 is MNHEY and CDR2 is SVGEGT in the germline V gene. CDR3 nucleotides: TGTGCCAGCAGTTTCAAGCGGGGTCTTCCCTACGAGCAGTACGTC. Protein sequence: CASSFKRGLPYEQYV.

The V and J genes are TRBV19 and TRBJ1-1; tentative D call: TRBD1 (6 bases). V dropped 1 base and J dropped 3 bases, with 15 bases sitting between them. CDR3 size: 16 residues. Germline loops: CDR1 LNHDA, CDR2 SQIVND (reference sequence). The CDR3 loop reads CASSIVREQGDTEAFF. CDR3 DNA: TGTGCCAGTAGTATAGTTCGCGAACAGGGAGACACTGAAGCTTTCTTT.

This clonotype was seen at least ten times. This sequence joins TRBV19 and TRBJ1-5; D gene uncertain. The CDR3 extends over 13 amino acids. In germline, CDR1 is LNHDA, CDR2 SQIVND (reference sequence). The ends were cut back, 1 base at V and 5 bases at J, with 6 bases in the middle. The CDR3 sequence: CASSIGLYQPQHF. As DNA, the CDR3 is TGTGCCAGTAGTATAGGTCTGTATCAGCCCCAGCATTTT.

The CDR3 loop reads CASSIRQDNQPQHF. The CDR3 DNA reads TGTGCCAGTAGTATTAGGCAGGATAATCAGCCCCAGCATTTT. This sequence joins TRBV19 and TRBJ1-5; unclear D gene. This CDR3 region has 14 residues. Germline V CDR1 and CDR2: LNHDA, SQIVND (reference sequence). V was cut by 3 bases and J by 4 bases, with 10 bases left in between.

The rearrangement uses TRBV29-1 and TRBJ1-2; the match to TRBD1 covers 7 bases. V dropped 7 bases and J dropped 6; count of bases not matched to a gene: 17. Germline loops: CDR1 SQVTM, CDR2 ANQGSEA. The CDR3 runs to 15 residues. As DNA, the CDR3 is TGCAGCGACGGACAGGTATCCTTGGGAAGGGATGGCTACACCTTC. This translates into CSDGQVSLGRDGYTF.

The V and J genes are TRBV10-1 and TRBJ1-5; D call uncertain. Germline CDR1 reads WNHNN; CDR2 reads SYGVQD (reference sequence). Trimming cost V 4 bases and J 5 bases, with 6 bases left between them. The CDR3 is made up of 12 amino acids. This CDR3 reads CASSARDQPQHF. The CDR3 DNA follows: TGCGCCAGCAGTGCGCGCGATCAGCCCCAGCATTTT.

This clonotype was counted a few times. This rearrangement joins TRBV6-2 or TRBV6-3 to TRBJ1-3; D might be TRBD1 (5 bases). Per the germline V gene, CDR1 is MNHEY and CDR2 is SVGEGT. The ends were cut back, 6 bases at V and 1 base at J, with 10 bases in the middle. This CDR3 spans 14 amino acids. The CDR3 bases are TGTGCCAGCAGATCGACAGAATCTGGAAACACCATATATTTT. Translation gives CASRSTESGNTIYF.